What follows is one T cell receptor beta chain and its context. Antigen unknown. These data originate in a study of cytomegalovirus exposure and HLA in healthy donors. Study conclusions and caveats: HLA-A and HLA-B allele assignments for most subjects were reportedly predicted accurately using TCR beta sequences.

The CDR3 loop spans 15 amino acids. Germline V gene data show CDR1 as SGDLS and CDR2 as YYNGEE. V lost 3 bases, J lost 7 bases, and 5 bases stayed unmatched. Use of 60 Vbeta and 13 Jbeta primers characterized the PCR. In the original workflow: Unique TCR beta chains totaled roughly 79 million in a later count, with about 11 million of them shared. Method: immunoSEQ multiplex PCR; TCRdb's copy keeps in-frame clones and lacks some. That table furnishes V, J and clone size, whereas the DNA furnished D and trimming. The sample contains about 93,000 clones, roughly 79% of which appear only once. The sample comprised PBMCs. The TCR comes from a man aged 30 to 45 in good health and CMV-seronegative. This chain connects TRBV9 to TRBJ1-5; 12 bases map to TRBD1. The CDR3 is CASSAGQGALQPQHF. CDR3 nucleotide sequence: TGTGCCAGCAGCGCGGGACAGGGGGCTTTACAGCCCCAGCATTTT.